The sequence of this T cell receptor (beta chain) was determined in a study of T cells in localized non-small cell lung cancer. Overall study results and limits: Detection in adjacent lung was observed for a median 57 of the top 100 tumor clones. It remains possible that heterogeneity exists, since only one tumor region was sequenced.

This clone was seen only once. The antigen is not known. Repertoires were generated with immunoSEQ multiplex PCR, while TCRdb's copy carries only in-frame clones and drops some. Of 65,000 to 90,000 clones detected, 60% to 85% appear once; the ten largest clones hold around 21%. The CDR3 is 17 residues long. Germline CDR1 LNHDA, CDR2 SQIVND (reference sequence). The V and J ends lost 4 bases and 5 bases, in that order; junction bases with no gene match: 15. The receptor was derived from a man aged 35 to 69 with stage II squamous cell lung carcinoma. The genes are TRBV19 and TRBJ1-1; TRBD1 agrees at 8 bases. This material consisted of PBMCs, taken before any cancer treatment. CDR3: CASSRGRIGTGRTEAFF. CDR3 nucleotides: TGTGCCAGTAGTAGGGGGAGAATTGGGACAGGCCGAACTGAAGCTTTCTTT.